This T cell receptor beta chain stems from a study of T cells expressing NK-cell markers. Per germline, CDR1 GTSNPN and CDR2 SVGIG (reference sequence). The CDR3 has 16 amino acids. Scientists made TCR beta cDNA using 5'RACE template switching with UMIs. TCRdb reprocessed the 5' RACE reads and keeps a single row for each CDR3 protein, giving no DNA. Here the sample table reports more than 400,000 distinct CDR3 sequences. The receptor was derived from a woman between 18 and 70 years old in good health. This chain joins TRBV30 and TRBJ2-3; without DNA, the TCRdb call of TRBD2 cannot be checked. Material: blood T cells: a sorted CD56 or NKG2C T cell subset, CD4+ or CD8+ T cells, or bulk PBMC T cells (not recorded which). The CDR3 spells CAWSVGTSVMEDTQYF. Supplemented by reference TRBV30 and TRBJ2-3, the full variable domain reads SQTIHQWPATLVQPVGSPLSLECTVEGTSNPNLYWYRQAAGRGLQLLFYSVGIGQISSEVPQNLSASRPQDRQFILSSKKLLLSDSGFYLCAWSVGTSVMEDTQYFGPGTRLTVL.